There are a few counts of the clone carrying this T cell receptor beta chain. Donors were healthy HIV-negative adults without recent acute infections or vaccinations. This specimen belongs to a study of shared clonotypes between healthy human individuals. The protocol was immunoSEQ multiplex PCR, while the TCRdb copy is restricted to in-frame clones and leaves out a portion. The data contain fewer than 500,000 clones, about 75% of them singletons. Between the trimmed V and J ends, which lost 3 bases and 3 bases, there was a span of 12 bases. CDR3 length equals 15 residues. Germline lookup yields CDR1 SGHNT and CDR2 YYREEE (reference sequence).

This receptor was identified in a woman aged 40 to 55 in good health. Some clones in this sample may be carry-over from other donors' samples. V and J are TRBV5-4 and TRBJ2-2; no firm D call. Sequencing used PBMCs. CDR3 loop: CASSSEVSHTGELFF. Here the CDR3 DNA reads TGTGCCAGCAGCTCAGAGGTTTCCCACACCGGGGAGCTGTTTTTT.